This T cell receptor (beta chain) was observed in a study of beta chain features in type 1 diabetes. V shed 0 bases and J 4 bases; nucleotides not matched to a gene: 6. The CDR3 is 15 amino acids. Germline lookup yields CDR1 SGHRS and CDR2 YFSETQ. What was sequenced were expressed TCRB transcripts, since all of the isolated RNA had been reverse transcribed. The assay was immunoSEQ multiplex PCR, and TCRdb's table has in-frame clones only and misses some. The sample contains 300,000 to 400,000 clones, about 10% of which appear only once. This receptor was taken from a woman aged 30 to 39 in good health. The sample consisted of naive CD4+ T cells from blood. The rearrangement links TRBV5-1 to TRBJ2-7, with 8 bases aligning to TRBD2. CDR3 in amino acids: CASSLGTSPWYEQYF. CDR3 DNA: TGCGCCAGCAGCTTGGGGACTAGCCCATGGTACGAGCAGTACTTC.